Below, 27 T cell receptor beta chains from the same sample are listed, as sequenced in a study of blood T cell repertoires in COVID-19. Generated by immunoSEQ multiplex PCR, the TCRdb table keeps only in-frame clones and is missing some. Here the sample spans roughly 200,000 clones, approximately 86% being singletons. Sequenced sample: peripheral blood. These receptors came from a man aged 55 to 70 with acute or convalescent COVID-19.

This clone was counted once. The chain carries TRBV7-2 and TRBJ2-1, with 9 bases aligning to TRBD2. CDR1 SGHTA and CDR2 FQGNSA come from the germline V gene. The CDR3 consists of 15 residues. With V trimmed by 1 base and J by 2 bases, 0 bases remained unmatched. CDR3 residues: CASSLGGGAYNEQFF. Written as DNA, the CDR3 is TGTGCCAGCAGCTTAGGCGGGGGGGCCTACAATGAGCAGTTCTTC.

The chain uses TRBV6-5 and TRBJ1-2, with 8 bases matching TRBD1. This CDR3 has 15 residues. The germline gives CDR1 MNHEY, CDR2 SVGAGI. The V gene end was trimmed by 7 bases and the J gene end by 10 bases; junction bases not matched to a gene: 17. CDR3 bases: TGTGCCAGCACCGCAAATCGGGACAGGTTCCTATCCTACACCTTC. Protein: CASTANRDRFLSYTF.

V usage is TRBV5-4 and J usage is TRBJ2-7; tentative D call: TRBD1 (6 bases). With 0 bases removed from V and 5 bases from J, the gap between germline ends came to 12 bases. CDR1 is SGHNT and CDR2 is YYREEE in the germline V gene (reference sequence). This CDR3 contains 14 residues. DNA of the CDR3: TGTGCCAGCAGCTTGGACAGGGCGGCCAACGAGCAGTACTTC. Its translation: CASSLDRAANEQYF.

J is TRBJ2-7 and V is TRBV27; TRBD2 matches at 7 bases. CDR1 is MNHEY and CDR2 is SMNVEV in the germline V gene (reference sequence). This CDR3 is built from 15 residues. Unmatched junction bases numbered 11, after V lost 5 bases and J lost 4 bases. CDR3 region: CASSSSVGGTYEQYF. The CDR3 DNA is TGTGCCAGCAGTAGCAGCGTGGGGGGGACGTACGAGCAGTACTTC.

V usage is TRBV27 and J usage is TRBJ1-5; 9 positions agree with TRBD1. The ends lost 5 bases at V and 7 bases at J; junction bases unmatched: 6. The CDR3 totals 14 residues. Looked up from germline, CDR1 is MNHEY and CDR2 is SMNVEV (reference sequence). CDR3 sequence: CASSPQGAGQPQHF. Written as DNA, the CDR3 is TGTGCCAGCAGTCCACAGGGGGCTGGGCAGCCCCAGCATTTT.

This chain connects TRBV9 to TRBJ1-2, with 7 nucleotides matching TRBD1. Trimming cost V 4 bases and J 5 bases; bases outside gene matches: 5. The V gene's germline CDR1 is SGDLS and CDR2 YYNGEE. The length of the CDR3 is 13 residues. The CDR3 sequence: CASSLGTEYGYTF. The CDR3 region has the DNA TGTGCCAGCAGCTTAGGGACAGAGTATGGCTACACCTTC.

CDR3 loop: CASSQDLGTATDTQYF. Here the CDR3 DNA reads TGCGCCAGCAGCCAAGATTTAGGGACAGCCACAGATACGCAGTATTTT. The J gene is TRBJ2-3, the V gene TRBV4-1, with 7 bases aligning to TRBD1. The germline gives CDR1 MGHRA, CDR2 YSYEKL. Unmatched junction bases numbered 5, after V lost 0 bases and J lost 2 bases. The CDR3 has 16 amino acids.

J is TRBJ2-1 and V is TRBV4-1, with 8 bases lining up with TRBD2. The CDR3 length is 18 residues. V lost 1 base, J lost 0 bases, and 8 bases stayed unmatched. CDR1 MGHRA and CDR2 YSYEKL come from the germline V gene. CDR3 amino acids: CASSQGISGVGSYNEQFF. The CDR3 coding sequence is TGCGCCAGCAGCCAAGGAATTAGCGGGGTGGGCTCCTACAATGAGCAGTTCTTC.

The J gene is TRBJ1-3, the V gene TRBV5-1; TRBD1 aligns across 10 bases. V was pared by 1 base and J by 0 bases, with 7 bases of the junction left unmatched. This CDR3 comprises 18 residues. Germline V gene lookup returns CDR1 SGHRS and CDR2 YFSETQ. The CDR3 here is CASSLTGTGASSGNTIYF. For the CDR3, the DNA is TGCGCCAGCAGCTTGACCGGGACAGGGGCCAGCTCTGGAAACACCATATATTTT. The full variable domain, with the rest looked up from reference TRBV5-1 and TRBJ1-3, is KAGVTQTPRYLIKTRGQQVTLSCSPISGHRSVSWYQQTPGQGLQFLFEYFSETQRNKGNFPGRFSGRQFSNSRSEMNVSTLELGDSALYLCASSLTGTGASSGNTIYFGEGSWLTVV.

The J gene is TRBJ2-1, the V gene TRBV11-3; 9 bases fit TRBD2. The V segment lost 2 bases and the J segment 9 bases; nucleotides outside the gene matches: 11. CDR3 size: 16 residues. Germline values: CDR1 SGHNT, CDR2 YENEEA. CDR3 bases: TGTGCCAGCAGCTTAAGTCCAGCGGGGGGTGGGAGTGAGCAGTTCTTC. Amino acids: CASSLSPAGGGSEQFF. The whole variable domain, remainder taken from reference TRBV11-3 and TRBJ2-1, is EAGVVQSPRYKIIEKKQPVAFWCNPISGHNTLYWYLQNLGQGPELLIRYENEEAVDDSQLPKDRFSAERLKGVDSTLKIQPAELGDSAVYLCASSLSPAGGGSEQFFGPGTRLTVL.

The rearrangement links TRBV5-5 to TRBJ2-6, with 8 bases fitting TRBD2. Per the germline V gene, CDR1 is SGHKS and CDR2 is YYEKEE (reference sequence). V lost 4 bases to trimming and J lost 0 bases; unmatched junction nucleotides: 6. The CDR3 totals 17 residues. The CDR3: CASSVRGDVSGANVLTF. As DNA, the CDR3 is TGTGCCAGCAGCGTGCGGGGGGATGTCTCTGGGGCCAACGTCCTGACTTTC.

The chain couples TRBV6-1 to TRBJ1-6, with 9 bases matching TRBD1. Trimming at V came to 1 base and at J to 13 bases, leaving 8 bases not matched to a gene. The germline V gene encodes CDR1 MNHNS and CDR2 SASEGT. The CDR3 length is 15 residues. CDR3 sequence: CASSEGTGGSRPLHF. CDR3 DNA sequence: TGTGCCAGCAGTGAAGGAACAGGGGGCTCCAGGCCCCTCCACTTT.

The chain couples TRBV5-1 to TRBJ1-1; TRBD1 matches 7 bases. Germline V CDR1 and CDR2: SGHRS, YFSETQ. The V gene end was trimmed by 0 bases and the J gene end by 0 bases; junction bases not matched to a gene: 2. The CDR3 loop spans 15 amino acids. CDR3 bases: TGCGCCAGCAGCTTGGGGGGGACAGTGAACACTGAAGCTTTCTTT. Its protein product is CASSLGGTVNTEAFF. The full variable domain, rest sourced from reference TRBV5-1 and TRBJ1-1, is KAGVTQTPRYLIKTRGQQVTLSCSPISGHRSVSWYQQTPGQGLQFLFEYFSETQRNKGNFPGRFSGRQFSNSRSEMNVSTLELGDSALYLCASSLGGTVNTEAFFGQGTRLTVV.

This clone appeared a few times. CDR3 residues: CASSATGGGEKLFF. As DNA, the CDR3 is TGTGCCAGCAGCGCAACAGGTGGTGGTGAAAAACTGTTTTTT. The genes are TRBV9 and TRBJ1-4; a possible D gene is TRBD1 (5 bases). The CDR3 sequence is 14 residues long. CDR1 and CDR2 (germline): SGDLS, YYNGEE. Between the trimmed V and J ends, which lost 3 bases and 7 bases, there was a span of 13 bases.

The genes are TRBV5-1 and TRBJ1-4; perhaps TRBD1 as D (5 bases). The CDR3 has 14 amino acids. V was pared by 0 bases and J by 5 bases, with 8 bases between. CDR1 and CDR2 from the germline V gene are SGHRS and YFSETQ. The CDR3 protein is CASSLGAGNEKLFF. The CDR3 region has the DNA TGCGCCAGCAGCTTGGGGGCAGGGAATGAAAAACTGTTTTTT. Combining the CDR3 with reference TRBV5-1 and TRBJ1-4 gives the whole variable domain KAGVTQTPRYLIKTRGQQVTLSCSPISGHRSVSWYQQTPGQGLQFLFEYFSETQRNKGNFPGRFSGRQFSNSRSEMNVSTLELGDSALYLCASSLGAGNEKLFFGSGTQLSVL.

The chain joins TRBV6-2 or TRBV6-3 to TRBJ1-5, with 12 bases fitting TRBD1. This CDR3 spans 15 amino acids. V lost 6 bases to trimming and J lost 5 bases; unmatched junction nucleotides: 5. CDR1 is MNHEY and CDR2 is SVGEGT in the germline V gene. The CDR3 loop is CASSRDRGRDQPQHF. CDR3 nucleotide sequence: TGTGCCAGCAGCCGGGACAGGGGGCGAGATCAGCCCCAGCATTTT.

This chain uses TRBV19 with TRBJ2-2, with D possibly matching TRBD2 (6 bases). Looked up from germline, CDR1 is LNHDA and CDR2 is SQIVND (reference sequence). Between the trimmed V and J ends, which lost 4 bases and 4 bases, there was a span of 16 bases. CDR3 length: 16 residues. The CDR3 loop reads CASSTLPRLVTGELFF. Written as DNA, the CDR3 is TGTGCCAGTAGTACCCTCCCTAGACTAGTCACCGGGGAGCTGTTTTTT.

The chain has TRBV11-2 and TRBJ1-2; 9 bases are shared with TRBD1. CDR1 is SGHAT and CDR2 is FQNNGV in the germline V gene. There are 15 residues in the CDR3. J was trimmed by 3 bases and V by 5 bases; bases with no gene match: 7. The DNA for the CDR3 is TGTGCCAGCAGCCCCCGACAGGGGGGTGACTATGGCTACACCTTC. It translates to CASSPRQGGDYGYTF.

The J gene is TRBJ2-5, the V gene TRBV11-2, with 7 bases that match TRBD2. The V and J ends lost 1 base and 5 bases, in that order; junction bases with no gene match: 16. The CDR3 is 18 amino acids. Looked up from germline, CDR1 is SGHAT and CDR2 is FQNNGV. This CDR3 is CASSLARRGPLGGETQYF. The CDR3 bases are TGTGCCAGCAGCTTAGCCCGTCGTGGCCCTTTGGGGGGGGAGACCCAGTACTTC.

This clone came up a few times. This rearrangement joins TRBV25-1 to TRBJ1-2; a weak D match, TRBD1 (5 bases). The CDR3 has 14 residues. CDR1 is MGHDK and CDR2 is SYGVNS in the germline V gene. V was trimmed by 8 bases and J by 3 bases, leaving 16 bases between them. CDR3 nucleotides: TGTGCCAGCTTGGAGGCGGGGGACCACTATGGCTACACCTTC. This sequence encodes CASLEAGDHYGYTF.

As to this clone: Within the sample, other DNA sequences also encode this same CDR3. The genes are TRBV9 and TRBJ2-1, with 10 bases that match TRBD2. Germline assignment: CDR1 SGDLS and CDR2 YYNGEE. The CDR3 loop spans 15 amino acids. V shed 4 bases, J shed 3 bases, and the junction held 4 bases outside the gene matches. As DNA, the CDR3 is TGTGCCAGCAGCCCGCTAGCGGGGGACTACAATGAGCAGTTCTTC. It encodes CASSPLAGDYNEQFF.

The rearrangement uses TRBV19 and TRBJ2-7, with a weak D call TRBD2 (6 bases). The CDR3 length is 16 residues. CDR1 is LNHDA, CDR2 SQIVND, per germline (reference sequence). V lost 2 bases and J lost 0, with 14 bases in between. The CDR3 protein is CASSIRRGTSSYEQYF. For the CDR3, the DNA is TGTGCCAGTAGTATAAGGCGCGGGACGAGCTCCTACGAGCAGTACTTC.

The sample holds one count of this clone. The chain couples TRBV10-2 to TRBJ2-3, with D hard to call. Germline V lookup: CDR1 WSHSY, CDR2 SAAADI. CDR3 size: 12 residues. V lost 5 bases and J lost 4, with 7 bases in between. Here the CDR3 reads CASSLVADTQYF. DNA of the CDR3: TGCGCCAGCAGTCTTGTTGCAGATACGCAGTATTTT.

Only one count was recorded for this clone. This chain joins TRBV24-1 and TRBJ2-3; TRBD2 matches at 14 bases. Germline-derived CDR1 and CDR2 are KGHDR and SFDVKD. CDR3 length: 15 residues. With V trimmed by 3 bases and J by 9 bases, 4 bases remained unmatched. CDR3 loop: CATSDPRTSGGTQYF. The CDR3 DNA reads TGTGCCACCAGTGATCCCCGGACTAGCGGGGGGACGCAGTATTTT.

The chain combines TRBV7-9 with TRBJ2-2; D is tentatively TRBD1 or TRBD2 (6 bases each). Trimming stripped 7 bases from V and 5 bases from J, with 20 bases between. The CDR3 spans 16 residues. Germline V gene sequence: CDR1 SEHNR, CDR2 FQNEAQ (reference sequence). The chain's CDR3 is CASTLGAGRMTGELFF. DNA of the CDR3: TGTGCCAGCACCTTGGGGGCGGGGCGCATGACCGGGGAGCTGTTTTTT.

CDR3 coding DNA: TGTGCCAGTAGCACTAAAACTAAGGACGAGCAGTACTTC. Translating it yields CASSTKTKDEQYF. The chain joins TRBV19 to TRBJ2-7, with unresolved D. The germline gives CDR1 LNHDA, CDR2 SQIVND (reference sequence). V was shortened by 6 bases and J by 5 bases, with 14 bases between the two germline ends. The CDR3 sequence is 13 residues long. Filled out from reference TRBV19 and TRBJ2-7, the complete variable domain reads DGGITQSPKYLFRKEGQNVTLSCEQNLNHDAMYWYRQDPGQGLRLIYYSQIVNDFQKGDIAEGYSVSREKKESFPLTVTSAQKNPTAFYLCASSTKTKDEQYFGPGTRLTVT.

The rearrangement links TRBV6-5 to TRBJ1-4, with 12 bases identical to TRBD1. The CDR3 totals 15 residues. V shed 5 bases, J shed 12 bases, and the junction held 10 bases outside the gene matches. Germline V gene sequence: CDR1 MNHEY, CDR2 SVGAGI. CDR3 nucleotide sequence: TGTGCCAGCAGTCAATATGGGACAGGGGGCTTACAACTGTTTTTT. This encodes CASSQYGTGGLQLFF.